These 15 T cell receptor beta chains were all obtained from the same sample, sequenced in a study of T cell responses to AZD1222 COVID-19 vaccine. Measured with immunoSEQ multiplex PCR; TCRdb has only the in-frame clones, and not every one. The repertoire holds 150,000 to 190,000 clones, with around nine tenths as singletons. Sequences were derived from peripheral blood, sampled on day 0 of AZD1222 vaccination. These receptors originate from an adult in good health.

The rearrangement uses TRBV6-2 or TRBV6-3 and TRBJ2-2; D not certain. The CDR3 runs to 16 residues. V was trimmed by 0 bases and J by 7 bases, leaving 15 bases between them. Germline V CDR1 and CDR2: MNHEY, SVGEGT. As DNA, the CDR3 is TGTGCCAGCAGTTACTCGAGAAGGGATCTTTTCGGGGAGCTGTTTTTT. This sequence encodes CASSYSRRDLFGELFF.

The chain carries TRBV19 and TRBJ1-5; maybe TRBD1 (5 bases). There are 17 residues in the CDR3. Trimming took off 2 bases at V and 6 bases at J, with 20 bases between the two ends. CDR1 is LNHDA and CDR2 is SQIVND in the germline V gene (reference sequence). CDR3 in DNA: TGTGCCAGTAGTATAAGGGTTTACGGACAAAGGCGTCAGCCCCAGCATTTT. Residues: CASSIRVYGQRRQPQHF.

The V and J genes are TRBV6-5 and TRBJ1-5, with TRBD1 identical over 8 bases. The CDR3 extends over 15 amino acids. CDR1 is MNHEY, CDR2 SVGAGI, per germline. Trimming cost V 6 bases and J 2 bases; bases outside gene matches: 6. The CDR3: CASRSQGGRNQPQHF. DNA for the CDR3: TGTGCCAGCAGATCACAGGGGGGACGCAATCAGCCCCAGCATTTT.

The V call is TRBV19, the J call TRBJ2-7; TRBD2 matches 9 bases. V trimming: 2 bases; J trimming: 6 bases; junction bases outside the gene matches: 5. CDR3 length: 14 residues. CDR1 and CDR2 (germline): LNHDA, SQIVND (reference sequence). The CDR3 spells CASSITGLAREQYF. For the CDR3, the DNA is TGTGCCAGTAGTATAACGGGACTAGCACGCGAGCAGTACTTC.

Here the CDR3 reads CASSSGQGAWSGNTIYF. CDR3 nucleotides: TGTGCCAGCAGTTCAGGACAGGGGGCATGGTCTGGAAACACCATATATTTT. The V and J genes are TRBV27 and TRBJ1-3; 11 bases are shared with TRBD1. The CDR3 loop spans 17 amino acids. J was trimmed by 1 base and V by 4 bases; bases with no gene match: 6. Germline V gene lookup returns CDR1 MNHEY and CDR2 SMNVEV (reference sequence).

V gene TRBV4-3 combines with J gene TRBJ1-2, with D unclear. The CDR3 runs 15 residues. Germline-derived CDR1 and CDR2 are LGHNA and YSLEER. With 3 bases removed from V and 6 bases from J, the gap between germline ends came to 17 bases. In DNA form, the CDR3 reads TGCGCCAGCAGCCACTCGACCGATCCGAGGGATGGCTACACCTTC. Amino acids: CASSHSTDPRDGYTF.

The J gene is TRBJ1-6, the V gene TRBV7-3; possibly TRBD1 for D (5 bases). The CDR3 loop spans 15 amino acids. Germline CDR1 is SGHTA and CDR2 is FQGTGA. Trimming took off 7 bases at V and 4 bases at J, with 14 bases between the two ends. The CDR3 bases are TGTGCCAGCACCACCGGGGCAGCTTATAATTCACCCCTCCACTTT. Translation: CASTTGAAYNSPLHF.

The chain links TRBV2 to TRBJ1-2; 8 nucleotides agree with TRBD1. The CDR3 is 14 residues long. Per germline, CDR1 SNHLY and CDR2 FYNNEI. V gave up 7 bases and J gave up 2 bases; unmatched junction bases: 6. CDR3 region: CASIGQGENYGYTF. DNA for the CDR3: TGTGCCAGCATCGGACAGGGTGAGAACTATGGCTACACCTTC.

DNA of the CDR3: TGTGCCAGCAGCTCCAACAGGGGTGGGGCAGATACGCAGTATTTT. Translation gives CASSSNRGGADTQYF. The chain combines TRBV7-2 with TRBJ2-3, with 7 positions matching TRBD1. CDR3 length: 15 amino acids. The germline gives CDR1 SGHTA, CDR2 FQGNSA. J lost 4 bases, V lost 4 bases, and 8 bases had no gene match.

This chain links TRBV27 with TRBJ1-5; 7 positions agree with TRBD1. There are 16 residues in the CDR3. Germline trimming cut 4 bases from V and 2 bases from J; bases unmatched to any gene: 8. Germline V CDR1 and CDR2: MNHEY, SMNVEV (reference sequence). CDR3 DNA: TGTGCCAGCAGTTCACAACAGGGGTCTGGCAATCAGCCCCAGCATTTT. This codes for CASSSQQGSGNQPQHF.

The gene calls are TRBV21-1 and TRBJ2-5; TRBD2 is the table's D call and was not checked against the DNA. TRBV21-1 is labeled a pseudogene. This CDR3 is built from 16 residues. CDR3 loop: CASSIGLAGDQETQYF. DNA of the CDR3: TGTGCCAGCAGCATAGGACTAGCGGGAGACCAAGAGACCCAGTACTTC.

This clone came up once. The V and J genes are TRBV19 and TRBJ1-5; D call uncertain. The CDR3 covers 13 residues. Germline V gene lookup returns CDR1 LNHDA and CDR2 SQIVND (reference sequence). V lost 3 bases and J 5 bases, leaving 8 bases between the germline ends. The CDR3 DNA follows: TGTGCCAGTAGTATCGGTTCGGATCAGCCCCAGCATTTT. Amino acid sequence: CASSIGSDQPQHF.

This chain links TRBV7-3 with TRBJ1-1, with D possibly matching TRBD1 (6 bases). The CDR3 length is 13 residues. Trimming took off 5 bases at V and 6 bases at J, with 13 bases between the two ends. CDR1 and CDR2 (germline): SGHTA, FQGTGA. In DNA form, the CDR3 reads TGTGCCAGCAGCCCAACAGGGTTTGCTGAAGCTTTCTTT. This sequence encodes CASSPTGFAEAFF.

The gene calls are TRBV11-1 and TRBJ2-1; 9 bases are a match to TRBD2. V dropped 0 bases and J dropped 10; count of bases not matched to a gene: 10. The CDR3 runs to 16 residues. Germline values: CDR1 SGHAT, CDR2 FQDESV (reference sequence). DNA for the CDR3: TGTGCCAGCAGCTTAGCCAGATTAGCGGGAGCTGGAGAGCAGTTCTTC. This gives the protein CASSLARLAGAGEQFF.

The chain joins TRBV24-1 to TRBJ1-5; D is possibly TRBD1 (5 bases). In germline, CDR1 is KGHDR, CDR2 SFDVKD. With 2 bases removed from V and 3 bases from J, the gap between germline ends came to 19 bases. The CDR3 is 18 amino acids. The CDR3 DNA follows: TGTGCCACCAGTGATTCCCGGGGCAGCCGACCAAACAATCAGCCCCAGCATTTT. This codes for CATSDSRGSRPNNQPQHF.